The clone carrying this T cell receptor beta chain has only one observation. What it binds is unknown. This sample is drawn from a study of shared clonotypes between healthy human individuals. As for the study in general: Three CD4 naive, three CD4 memory, two CD8 naive and one CD8 memory plate were used per donor.

This CDR3 is 13 amino acids long. The ends were cut back, 5 bases at V and 5 bases at J, with 10 bases in the middle. Germline V gene sequence: CDR1 SGHTA, CDR2 FQGNSA. Naive CD8 populations comprised CD45RO-negative cells positively selected for CCR7, excluding terminally differentiated effector memory CD45RA+ cells. TCRdb's copy holds only in-frame clones and misses some; the assay was immunoSEQ multiplex PCR. The table lists more than 600,000 clones, just over 90% of them singletons, with 20% to 25% in the top ten. Whole-study results and caveats: Naive CD4 clonotypes overlapped across a handful of donors at about 5.2%. Collection of samples was limited to blood; tissue repertoires likely differ. Relative to clonotypes present in all four donors, those not shared had lower generation probabilities.

This clonotype originated in a man aged 30-40 years in good health. Source material: naive CD8+ T cells sorted from blood. The J gene is TRBJ2-1, the V gene TRBV7-2; maybe TRBD2 (5 bases). The CDR3 DNA sequence: TGTGCCAGCAGCGACGGGAACGACAATGAGCAGTTCTTC. This translates into CASSDGNDNEQFF. Together with reference TRBV7-2 and TRBJ2-1, the CDR3 gives the full variable domain: GAGVSQSPSNKVTEKGKDVELRCDPISGHTALYWYRQSLGQGLEFLIYFQGNSAPDKSGLPSDRFSAERTGGSVSTLTIQRTQQEDSAVYLCASSDGNDNEQFFGPGTRLTVL.